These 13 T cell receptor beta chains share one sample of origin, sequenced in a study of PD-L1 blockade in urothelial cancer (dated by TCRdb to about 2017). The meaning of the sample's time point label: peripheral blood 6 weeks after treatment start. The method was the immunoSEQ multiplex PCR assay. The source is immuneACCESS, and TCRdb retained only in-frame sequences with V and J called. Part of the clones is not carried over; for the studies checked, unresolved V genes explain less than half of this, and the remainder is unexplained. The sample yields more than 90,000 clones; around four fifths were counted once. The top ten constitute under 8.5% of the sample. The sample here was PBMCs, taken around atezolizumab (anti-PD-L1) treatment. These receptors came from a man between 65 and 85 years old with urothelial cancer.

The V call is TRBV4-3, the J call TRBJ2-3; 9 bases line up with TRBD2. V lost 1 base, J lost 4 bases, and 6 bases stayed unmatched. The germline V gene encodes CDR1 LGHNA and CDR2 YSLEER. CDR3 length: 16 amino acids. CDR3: CASSQGRRGRADTQYF. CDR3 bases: TGCGCCAGCAGCCAAGGGCGCCGCGGGAGGGCAGATACGCAGTATTTT.

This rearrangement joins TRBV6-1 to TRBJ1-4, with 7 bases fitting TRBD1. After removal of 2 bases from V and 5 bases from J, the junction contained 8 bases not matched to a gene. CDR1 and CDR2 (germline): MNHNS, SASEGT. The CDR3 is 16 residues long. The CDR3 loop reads CASSELRAGGNEKLFF. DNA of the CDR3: TGTGCCAGCAGTGAACTCAGGGCAGGGGGAAATGAAAAACTGTTTTTT.

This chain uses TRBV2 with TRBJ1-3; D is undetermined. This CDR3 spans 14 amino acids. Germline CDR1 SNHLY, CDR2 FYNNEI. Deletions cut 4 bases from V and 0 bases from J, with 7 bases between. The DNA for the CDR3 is TGTGCCAGCAGTGCTGTCTCCTCTGGAAACACCATATATTTT. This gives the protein CASSAVSSGNTIYF.

The CDR3 loop reads CASSASVTTELFF. Here the CDR3 DNA reads TGTGCCAGCAGCGCCTCAGTAACGACAGAACTGTTTTTT. The chain has TRBV7-2 and TRBJ1-4; TRBD1 is a possible D gene (5 bases). The CDR3 is made up of 13 amino acids. Germline V gene sequence: CDR1 SGHTA, CDR2 FQGNSA. The V and J ends lost 5 bases and 12 bases respectively, with 16 bases between them.

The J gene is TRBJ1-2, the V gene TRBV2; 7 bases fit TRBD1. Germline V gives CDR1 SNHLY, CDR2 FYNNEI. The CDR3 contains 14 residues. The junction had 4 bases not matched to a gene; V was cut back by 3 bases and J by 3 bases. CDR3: CASSDYGQDYGYTF. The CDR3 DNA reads TGTGCCAGCAGTGACTACGGACAGGACTATGGCTACACCTTC.

The CDR3, as DNA: TGTGCCAGCAGCGGGTCCGGGACAGGGTTTACCGTTTATGAGCAGTTCTTC. This codes for CASSGSGTGFTVYEQFF. The chain couples TRBV9 to TRBJ2-1, with 9 positions matching TRBD1. There are 17 residues in the CDR3. Germline CDR1 SGDLS, CDR2 YYNGEE. V dropped 3 bases and J dropped 8; count of bases not matched to a gene: 15.

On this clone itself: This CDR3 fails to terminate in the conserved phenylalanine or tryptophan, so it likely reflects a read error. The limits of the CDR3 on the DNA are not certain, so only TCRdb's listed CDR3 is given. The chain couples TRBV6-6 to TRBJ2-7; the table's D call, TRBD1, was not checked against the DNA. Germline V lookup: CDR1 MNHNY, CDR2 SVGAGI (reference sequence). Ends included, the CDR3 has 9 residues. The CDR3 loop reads CASRMGQEK.

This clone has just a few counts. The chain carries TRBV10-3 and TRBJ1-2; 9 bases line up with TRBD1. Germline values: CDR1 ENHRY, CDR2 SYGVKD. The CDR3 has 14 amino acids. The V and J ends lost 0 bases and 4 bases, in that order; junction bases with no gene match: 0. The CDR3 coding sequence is TGTGCCATCAGTGAGTCGGGACAGGGCTATGGCTACACCTTC. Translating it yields CAISESGQGYGYTF.

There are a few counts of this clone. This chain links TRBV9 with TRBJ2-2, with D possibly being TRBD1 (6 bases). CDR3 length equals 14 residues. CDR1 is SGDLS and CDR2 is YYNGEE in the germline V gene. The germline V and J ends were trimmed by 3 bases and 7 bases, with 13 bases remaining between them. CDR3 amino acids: CASSAVGTIGELFF. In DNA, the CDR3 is TGTGCCAGCAGCGCAGTAGGGACAATCGGGGAGCTGTTTTTT. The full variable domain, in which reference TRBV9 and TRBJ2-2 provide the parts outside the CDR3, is DSGVTQTPKHLITATGQRVTLRCSPRSGDLSVYWYQQSLDQGLQFLIQYYNGEERAKGNILERFSAQQFPDLHSELNLSSLELGDSALYFCASSAVGTIGELFFGEGSRLTVL.

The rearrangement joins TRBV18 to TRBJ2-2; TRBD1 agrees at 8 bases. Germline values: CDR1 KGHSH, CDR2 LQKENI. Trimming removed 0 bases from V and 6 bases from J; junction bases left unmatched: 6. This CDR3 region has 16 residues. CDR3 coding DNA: TGTGCCAGCTCACCACCGGTGGGGACAGGTCCCGGGGAGCTGTTTTTT. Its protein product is CASSPPVGTGPGELFF.

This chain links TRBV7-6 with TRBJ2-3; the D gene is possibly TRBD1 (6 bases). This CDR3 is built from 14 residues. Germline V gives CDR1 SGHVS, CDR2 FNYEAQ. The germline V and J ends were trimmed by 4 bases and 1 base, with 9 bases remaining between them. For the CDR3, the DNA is TGTGCCAGCAGCTCCAGGGGACGCACAGATACGCAGTATTTT. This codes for CASSSRGRTDTQYF. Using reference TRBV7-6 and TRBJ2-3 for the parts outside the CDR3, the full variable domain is GAGVSQSPRYKVTKRGQDVALRCDPISGHVSLYWYRQALGQGPEFLTYFNYEAQQDKSGLPNDRFSAERPEGSISTLTIQRTEQRDSAMYRCASSSRGRTDTQYFGPGTRLTVL.

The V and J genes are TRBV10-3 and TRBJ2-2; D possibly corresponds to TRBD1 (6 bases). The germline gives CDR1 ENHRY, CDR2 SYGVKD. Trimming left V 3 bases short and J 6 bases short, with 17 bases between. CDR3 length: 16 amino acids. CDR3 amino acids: CAISETAQGGAGELFF. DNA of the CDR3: TGTGCCATCAGTGAAACTGCACAGGGCGGTGCCGGGGAGCTGTTTTTT.

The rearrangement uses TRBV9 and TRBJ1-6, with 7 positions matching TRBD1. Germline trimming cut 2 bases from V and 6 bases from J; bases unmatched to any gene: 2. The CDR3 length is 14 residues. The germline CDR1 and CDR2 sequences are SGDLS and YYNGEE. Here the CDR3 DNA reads TGTGCCAGCAGCGTGGACAGGCCTAATTCACCCCTCCACTTT. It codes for CASSVDRPNSPLHF.